This TCR beta chain was identified during a study of cytotoxic CD8 clonotypes in ibrutinib-treated CLL. General study findings and limits: Clonality increased at ibrutinib response, then returned toward baseline at progression.

The method was immunoSEQ multiplex PCR; TCRdb's version includes in-frame clones alone and lacks a portion of them. The profile shows more than 200,000 clones, just under 80% of them singletons. Note on this clone: The target antigen is unknown.

Germline assignment: CDR1 SNHLY and CDR2 FYNNEI. Trimming left V 10 bases short and J 6 bases short, with 19 bases between. The CDR3 contains 13 residues. The authors obtained approximately 2 micrograms of genomic DNA from cryopreserved PBMCs for TCR beta libraries. The TCR comes from a human donor with chronic lymphocytic leukemia. The V and J genes are TRBV2 and TRBJ2-7, with a possible D match to TRBD2 (5 bases). This material consisted of PBMCs, taken after 12 months of ibrutinib treatment. CDR3 residues: CAIDHVPAVEQYF. The DNA for the CDR3 is TGTGCCATCGACCACGTTCCAGCGGTCGAGCAGTACTTC.